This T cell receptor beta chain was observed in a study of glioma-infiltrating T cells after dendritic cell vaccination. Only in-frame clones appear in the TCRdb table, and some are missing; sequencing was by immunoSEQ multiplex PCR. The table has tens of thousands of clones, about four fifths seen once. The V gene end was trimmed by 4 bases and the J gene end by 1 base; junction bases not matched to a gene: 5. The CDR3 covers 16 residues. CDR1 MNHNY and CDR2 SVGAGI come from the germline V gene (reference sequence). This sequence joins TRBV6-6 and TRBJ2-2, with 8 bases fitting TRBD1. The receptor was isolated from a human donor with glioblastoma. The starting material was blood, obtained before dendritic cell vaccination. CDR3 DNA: TGTGCCAGCAGTTCCAGGGGGCGGGGGAACACCGGGGAGCTGTTTTTT. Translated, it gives CASSSRGRGNTGELFF.